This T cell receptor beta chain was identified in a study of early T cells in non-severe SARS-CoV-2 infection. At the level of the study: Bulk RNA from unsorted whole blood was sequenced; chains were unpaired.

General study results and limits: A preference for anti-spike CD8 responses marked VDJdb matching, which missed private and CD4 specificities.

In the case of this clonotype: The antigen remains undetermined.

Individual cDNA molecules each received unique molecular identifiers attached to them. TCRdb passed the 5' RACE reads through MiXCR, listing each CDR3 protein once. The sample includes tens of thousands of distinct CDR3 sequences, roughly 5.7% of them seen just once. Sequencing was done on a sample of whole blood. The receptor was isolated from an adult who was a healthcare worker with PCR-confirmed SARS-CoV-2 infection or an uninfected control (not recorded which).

DNA for the CDR3: TGTGCCAGCTCACCAGGGGACGGGGAGCTGTTTTTT. As protein: CASSPGDGELFF. The chain has TRBV18 and TRBJ2-2, with unresolved D. In germline, CDR1 is KGHSH, CDR2 LQKENI. The CDR3 consists of 12 residues. Trimming took off 2 bases at V and 7 bases at J, with 5 bases between the two ends. The full variable domain, completed using reference TRBV18 and TRBJ2-2, is NAGVMQNPRHLVRRRGQEARLRCSPMKGHSHVYWYRQLPEEGLKFMVYLQKENIIDESGMPKERFSAEFPKEGPSILRIQQVVRGDSAAYFCASSPGDGELFFGEGSRLTVL.